This TCR beta chain was found in a study of cytomegalovirus exposure and HLA in healthy donors. The PCR contained 60 Vbeta and 13 Jbeta primers. Only in-frame clones appear in the TCRdb table, and some are missing; sequencing was by immunoSEQ multiplex PCR. The top ten hold about 6.5% of the sample, which has fewer than 150,000 clones, around 80% seen once. Looked up from germline, CDR1 is KGHSH and CDR2 is LQKENI. V shed 4 bases, J shed 3 bases, and the junction held 6 bases outside the gene matches. This CDR3 comprises 14 residues. The chain carries TRBV18 and TRBJ2-7; 7 nucleotides line up with TRBD1. The origin of this receptor is a man between 35 and 55 years old in good health and CMV-seropositive. Sequenced input: PBMCs. CDR3 DNA: TGTGCCAGCTCACTTCGAGACAGGGTCTACGAGCAGTACTTC. Residues: CASSLRDRVYEQYF.